This TCR beta chain derives from a study of T-cell memory formation after mild COVID-19. The study, taken as a whole, reports: Clones contracting across day 15 to 85 had a balanced CD4/CD8 profile; later expanding clones leaned CD4+. The CD4+ clones that contracted clustered mainly within CM and EM, and the CD8+ clones concentrated in EMRA. Memory sampled before infection contained some responding clones, suggesting cross-reactive memory joined.

TCRdb reanalysed the 5' RACE reads using MiXCR and keeps one entry per CDR3 protein. The sample includes 400,000 to 500,000 distinct CDR3 sequences, over 15% of them seen just once. This clonotype was observed a handful of times. Antigen: not known. Specimen: PBMCs or a T cell subset sorted from them (not recorded which). This receptor was identified in an adult woman who had mild COVID-19 (a few samples of this study predate the infection). Cell type and time point are not known.

CDR3 nucleotide sequence: TGTGCCAGCAGCGTAGCTGACTCTGGGGCCAACGTCCTGACTTTC. Residues: CASSVADSGANVLTF. The genes are TRBV9 and TRBJ2-6; D not resolved. The CDR3 runs 15 residues. Germline V CDR1 and CDR2: SGDLS, YYNGEE. V gave up 0 bases and J gave up 0 bases, with 4 bases separating them.